The rows below give T cell receptor beta chains drawn from one sample of a study of blood T cells in healthy people across ages. TCRdb reanalysed the 5' RACE reads using MiXCR and keeps one entry per CDR3 protein. The sample holds around 900,000 distinct CDR3 sequences, roughly 47% seen once. Material: blood. Receptors originate from a woman between 55 and 75 years old in good health. Each CDR3 is given with its conserved first and last residue. A D gene is named only where the DNA matches it firmly. Clone sizes are given selectively: once, few, many, or a class where the clone is expanded.

TRBJ2-7	once	TRBV20-1	-	CSARDRRTSSYEQYF	TGCAGTGCTAGAGATCGCCGGACAAGCTCCTACGAGCAGTACTTC
TRBJ2-7	once	TRBV27	-	CASSYRPHSYEQYF	TGTGCCAGCAGTTACCGACCACACTCCTACGAGCAGTACTTC
TRBJ2-1	-	TRBV20-1	TRBD2	CSATSGSVNEQFF	TGCAGTGCGACTAGCGGGAGTGTAAATGAGCAGTTCTTC
TRBJ2-7	-	TRBV6-1	-	CASPESGPDKTFYEQYF	TGTGCCAGCCCTGAGTCGGGGCCCGACAAGACCTTCTACGAGCAGTACTTC
TRBJ2-7	-	TRBV27	-	CASSWGFRYEQYF	TGTGCCAGCAGTTGGGGTTTCAGATACGAGCAGTACTTC
TRBJ2-3	many	TRBV7-2	-	CASRSGRTDTQYF	TGTGCCAGCAGGAGCGGGCGCACAGATACGCAGTATTTT
TRBJ1-1	few	TRBV5-6	-	CASSRRVAPYTEAFF	TGTGCCAGCAGCCGGAGGGTGGCCCCGTACACTGAAGCTTTCTTT
TRBJ2-3	-	TRBV7-2	-	CASSSGPSESTDTQYF	TGTGCCAGCAGCTCAGGCCCTAGCGAGAGCACAGATACGCAGTATTTT
TRBJ1-5	-	TRBV20-1	-	CSAVEARQPQHF	TGCAGTGCTGTGGAGGCGCGGCAGCCCCAGCATTTT
TRBJ2-7	few	TRBV3-1	-	CASSQDPVQQYF	TGTGCCAGCAGCCAAGATCCGGTCCAGCAGTACTTC
TRBJ1-1	-	TRBV4-3	-	CASSQVYRNTEAFF	TGCGCCAGCAGCCAAGTGTACAGGAACACTGAAGCTTTCTTT
TRBJ2-5	-	TRBV7-6	-	CASSLVRLNEQYF	TGTGCCAGCAGCTTAGTGCGGTTGAATGAGCAGTACTTC
TRBJ2-7	-	TRBV7-9	-	CASSSTSAVRTTPYEQYF	TGTGCCAGCAGCTCAACCTCGGCAGTCCGGACTACTCCCTACGAGCAGTACTTC
TRBJ2-7	many	TRBV4-1	TRBD1	CASSQDGTGTAYEQYF	TGCGCCAGCAGCCAAGATGGGACCGGGACAGCCTACGAGCAGTACTTC
TRBJ2-7	few	TRBV12-3/TRBV12-4	TRBD2	CASSSRTSGRRYEQYF	TGTGCCAGCAGTTCCCGGACTAGCGGGAGAAGGTACGAGCAGTACTTC
TRBJ2-7	-	TRBV6-1	-	CASSDLVGRAYEQYF	TGTGCCAGCAGTGATTTGGTGGGACGGGCCTACGAGCAGTACTTC
TRBJ2-7	-	TRBV28	TRBD2	CASSNGGGPYEQYF	TGTGCCAGCTCCAACGGCGGGGGACCCTACGAGCAGTACTTC
TRBJ2-5	-	TRBV6-4	TRBD2	CASSLSGRAKETQYF	TGTGCCAGCAGTTTAAGCGGGAGGGCCAAAGAGACCCAGTACTTC
TRBJ1-1	-	TRBV28	-	CASSLWKGQTEAFF	TGTGCCAGCAGTTTGTGGAAGGGTCAGACTGAAGCTTTCTTT
TRBJ2-1	once	TRBV18	-	CASSPETLQFF	TGTGCCAGCTCACCCGAAACCTTGCAGTTCTTC
TRBJ2-7	-	TRBV7-9	TRBD2	CASSPWREYSYVQYF	TGTGCCAGCTCCCCATGGCGGGAGTATTCCTACGTGCAGTACTTC
TRBJ2-1	few	TRBV13	-	CASSPDQGQQFF	TGTGCCAGCAGTCCAGACCAGGGTCAGCAGTTCTTC
TRBJ2-5	-	TRBV12-3/TRBV12-4	-	CAGSVTETQYF	TGTGCCGGCAGTGTTACAGAGACCCAGTACTTC
TRBJ2-1	many	TRBV7-9	TRBD2	CASSNQLAGGSDGRPDEQFF	TGTGCCAGCAGCAACCAACTAGCGGGAGGCTCGGATGGTAGGCCGGATGAGCAGTTCTTC
TRBJ2-4	-	TRBV4-2	-	CASSHLGWEHLAKNIQYF	TGTGCCAGCAGCCACCTTGGCTGGGAACACCTAGCCAAAAACATTCAGTACTTC
TRBJ2-2	-	TRBV12-3/TRBV12-4	TRBD2	CASAGGRNTGELFF	TGTGCCAGTGCCGGGGGGAGAAACACCGGGGAGCTGTTTTTT
TRBJ2-7	few	TRBV5-1	TRBD1	CASSTGQGQYEQYF	TGCGCCAGCAGCACGGGACAGGGCCAATACGAGCAGTACTTC
TRBJ1-2	few	TRBV29-1	-	CSIEGRGFGGYTF	TGCAGCATTGAAGGCAGGGGCTTTGGTGGCTACACCTTC
TRBJ2-5	-	TRBV12-3/TRBV12-4	-	CASGAGAGQETQYF	TGTGCCAGCGGGGCGGGTGCTGGGCAAGAGACCCAGTACTTC
TRBJ2-5	-	TRBV10-3	-	CASGTSTTLKTQYF	TGTGCCAGCGGGACAAGTACGACGCTGAAGACCCAGTACTTC
TRBJ1-5	-	TRBV28	-	CASSLRDRNQPQHF	TGTGCCAGCAGCCTGAGGGATCGCAATCAGCCCCAGCATTTT
TRBJ1-2	few	TRBV6-5	-	CASSYSIRYGYTF	TGTGCCAGCAGTTACTCGATCCGCTATGGCTACACCTTC
TRBJ2-5	few	TRBV5-1	-	CASSFSDPGETQYF	TGCGCCAGCAGCTTCTCGGACCCGGGGGAGACCCAGTACTTC
TRBJ2-7	many	TRBV5-6	-	CASSADIDPDEQYF	TGTGCCAGCAGCGCGGACATCGACCCAGACGAGCAGTACTTC
TRBJ1-2	-	TRBV27	-	CASSQNGAATSYGYTF	TGTGCCAGCAGTCAAAACGGGGCGGCAACTAGCTATGGCTACACCTTC
TRBJ1-2	-	TRBV20-1	-	CSAHSGYGYTF	TGCAGTGCTCATTCAGGCTATGGCTACACCTTC
TRBJ2-1	few	TRBV20-1	TRBD2	CSARARLAMGNEQFF	TGCAGTGCTAGAGCCAGACTAGCGATGGGCAATGAGCAGTTCTTC
TRBJ2-7	once	TRBV18	-	CASSETGQSTGREQYF	TGTGCCAGCTCAGAGACCGGGCAATCTACAGGACGCGAGCAGTACTTC
TRBJ2-7	-	TRBV7-2	TRBD2	CASSSGPSGSLSEQYF	TGTGCCAGCAGCTCAGGCCCTAGCGGGAGTTTAAGTGAGCAGTACTTC
TRBJ1-1	-	TRBV7-9	TRBD1	CASTDRGRDTEAFF	TGTGCCAGCACCGACAGGGGAAGGGACACTGAAGCTTTCTTT
TRBJ1-4	-	TRBV7-9	TRBD1	CVSSPRTGYGGEKLFF	TGTGTCAGCAGCCCGCGGACAGGCTATGGCGGTGAAAAACTGTTTTTT
TRBJ2-1	few	TRBV11-2	-	CASSALVNNEQFF	TGTGCCAGCAGCGCTCTAGTGAACAATGAGCAGTTCTTC
TRBJ1-3	-	TRBV28	TRBD1	CAADRAGGRSGNTIYF	TGTGCCGCGGACAGGGCGGGAGGAAGGTCTGGAAACACCATATATTTT
TRBJ2-1	-	TRBV7-2	-	CASSLGTSEQFF	TGTGCCAGCAGCTTGGGGACCTCCGAGCAGTTCTTC